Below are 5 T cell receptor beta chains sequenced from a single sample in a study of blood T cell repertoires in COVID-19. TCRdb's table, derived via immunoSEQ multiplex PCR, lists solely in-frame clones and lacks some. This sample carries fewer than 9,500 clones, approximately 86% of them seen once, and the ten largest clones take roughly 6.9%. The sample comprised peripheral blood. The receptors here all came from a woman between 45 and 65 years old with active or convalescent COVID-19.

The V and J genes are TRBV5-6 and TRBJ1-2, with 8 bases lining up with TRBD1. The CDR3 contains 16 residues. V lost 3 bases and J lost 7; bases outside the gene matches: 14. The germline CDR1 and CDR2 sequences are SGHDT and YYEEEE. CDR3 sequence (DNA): TGTGCCAGCAGCTCGGACAGGGTATACCATCGGGGTGGCTACACCTTC. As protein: CASSSDRVYHRGGYTF.

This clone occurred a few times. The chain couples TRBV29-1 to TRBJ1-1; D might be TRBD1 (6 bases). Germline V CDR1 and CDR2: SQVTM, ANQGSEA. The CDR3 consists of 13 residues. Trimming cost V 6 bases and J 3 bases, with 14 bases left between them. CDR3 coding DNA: TGCAGCGTGATCCTCGCAGGGGACACTGAAGCTTTCTTT. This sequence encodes CSVILAGDTEAFF.

The CDR3 here is CASSGRESGEQFF. In DNA, the CDR3 is TGTGCCAGCTCCGGGCGGGAGTCCGGTGAGCAGTTCTTC. The chain joins TRBV7-9 to TRBJ2-1; 7 positions agree with TRBD2. There are 13 residues in the CDR3. V was pared by 8 bases and J by 9 bases, with 10 bases of the junction left unmatched. CDR1 is SEHNR and CDR2 is FQNEAQ in the germline V gene (reference sequence).

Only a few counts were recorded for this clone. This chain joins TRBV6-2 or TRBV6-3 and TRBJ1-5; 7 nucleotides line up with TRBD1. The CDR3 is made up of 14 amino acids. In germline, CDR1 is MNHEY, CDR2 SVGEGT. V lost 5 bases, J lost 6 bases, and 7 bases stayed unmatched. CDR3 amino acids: CASSRQGLGQPQHF. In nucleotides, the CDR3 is TGTGCCAGCAGTCGACAGGGATTGGGTCAGCCCCAGCATTTT.

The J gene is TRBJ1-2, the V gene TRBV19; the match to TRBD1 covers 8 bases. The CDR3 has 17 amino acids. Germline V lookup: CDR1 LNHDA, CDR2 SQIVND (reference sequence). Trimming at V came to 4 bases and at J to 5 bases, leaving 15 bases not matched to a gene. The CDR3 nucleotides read TGTGCCAGTAGTACCCATTCCACAGGGGGTACTAGTTATGGCTACACCTTC. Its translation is CASSTHSTGGTSYGYTF.